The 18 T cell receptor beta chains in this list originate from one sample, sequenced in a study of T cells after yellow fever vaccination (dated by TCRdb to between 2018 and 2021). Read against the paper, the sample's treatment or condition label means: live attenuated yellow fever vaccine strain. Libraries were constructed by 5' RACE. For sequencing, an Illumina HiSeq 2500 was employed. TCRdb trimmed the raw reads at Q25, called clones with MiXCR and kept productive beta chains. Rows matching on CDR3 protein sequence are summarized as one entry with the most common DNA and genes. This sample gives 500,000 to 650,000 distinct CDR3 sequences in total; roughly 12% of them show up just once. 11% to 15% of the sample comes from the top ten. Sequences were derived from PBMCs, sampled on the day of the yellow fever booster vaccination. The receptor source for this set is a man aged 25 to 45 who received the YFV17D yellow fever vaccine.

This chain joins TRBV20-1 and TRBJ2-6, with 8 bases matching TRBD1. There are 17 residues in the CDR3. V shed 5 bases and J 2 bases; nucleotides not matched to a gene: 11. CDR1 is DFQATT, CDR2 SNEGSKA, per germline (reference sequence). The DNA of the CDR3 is TGCAGTGCTGATCTTTTTCCCAGGGGGCCTGGGGCCAACGTCCTGACTTTC. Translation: CSADLFPRGPGANVLTF.

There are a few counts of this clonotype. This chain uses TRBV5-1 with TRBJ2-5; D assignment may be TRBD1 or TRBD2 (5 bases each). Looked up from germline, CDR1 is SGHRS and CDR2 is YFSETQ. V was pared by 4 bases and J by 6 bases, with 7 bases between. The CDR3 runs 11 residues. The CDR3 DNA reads TGCGCCAGCAGCACGGGACAGACCCAGTACTTC. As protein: CASSTGQTQYF.

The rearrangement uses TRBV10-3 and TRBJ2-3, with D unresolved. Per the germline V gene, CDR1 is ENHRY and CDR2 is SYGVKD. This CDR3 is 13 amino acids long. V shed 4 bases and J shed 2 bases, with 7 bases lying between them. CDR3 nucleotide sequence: TGTGCCATCAGTGGCTCCAACACAGATACGCAGTATTTT. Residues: CAISGSNTDTQYF.

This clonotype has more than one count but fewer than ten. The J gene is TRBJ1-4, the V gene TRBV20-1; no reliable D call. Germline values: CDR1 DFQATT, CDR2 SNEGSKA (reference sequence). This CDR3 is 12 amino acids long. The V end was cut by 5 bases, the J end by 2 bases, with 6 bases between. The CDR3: CSAWLTNEKLFF. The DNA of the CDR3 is TGCAGTGCTTGGTTGACTAATGAAAAACTGTTTTTT.

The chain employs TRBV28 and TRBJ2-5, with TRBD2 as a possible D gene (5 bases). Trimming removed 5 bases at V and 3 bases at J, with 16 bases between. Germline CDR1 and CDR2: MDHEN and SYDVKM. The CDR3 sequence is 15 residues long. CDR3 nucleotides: TGTGCCAGCAGTCCCCCAGGAGACGGGAAAGAGACCCAGTACTTC. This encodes CASSPPGDGKETQYF.

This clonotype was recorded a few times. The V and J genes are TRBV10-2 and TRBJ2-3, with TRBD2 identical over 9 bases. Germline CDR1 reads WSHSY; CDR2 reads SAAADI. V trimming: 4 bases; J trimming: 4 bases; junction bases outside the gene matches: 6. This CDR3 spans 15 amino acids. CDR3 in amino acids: CASSGASGTPDTQYF. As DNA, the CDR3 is TGCGCCAGCAGTGGGGCTAGCGGGACTCCAGATACGCAGTATTTT.

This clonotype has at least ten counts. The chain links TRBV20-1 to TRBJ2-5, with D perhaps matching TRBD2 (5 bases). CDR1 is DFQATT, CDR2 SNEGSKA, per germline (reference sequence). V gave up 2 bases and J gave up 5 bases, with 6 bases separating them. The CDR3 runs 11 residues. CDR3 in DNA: TGCAGTGCTAGACCGGGGGAGACCCAGTACTTC. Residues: CSARPGETQYF.

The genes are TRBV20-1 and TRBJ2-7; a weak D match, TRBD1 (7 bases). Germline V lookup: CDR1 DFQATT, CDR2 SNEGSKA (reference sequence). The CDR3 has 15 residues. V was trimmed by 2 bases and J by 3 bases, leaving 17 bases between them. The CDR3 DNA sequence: TGCAGTGCTAGAAAAAGGAGGGACAGCTACTACGAGCAGTACTTC. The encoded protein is CSARKRRDSYYEQYF.

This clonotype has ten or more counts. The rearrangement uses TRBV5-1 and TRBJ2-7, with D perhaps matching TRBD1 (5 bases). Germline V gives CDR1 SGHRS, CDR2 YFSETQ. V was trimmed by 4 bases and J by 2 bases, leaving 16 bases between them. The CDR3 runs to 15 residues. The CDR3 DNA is TGCGCCAGCAGCCCCACGACAGTATCAACCTACGAGCAGTACTTC. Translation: CASSPTTVSTYEQYF.

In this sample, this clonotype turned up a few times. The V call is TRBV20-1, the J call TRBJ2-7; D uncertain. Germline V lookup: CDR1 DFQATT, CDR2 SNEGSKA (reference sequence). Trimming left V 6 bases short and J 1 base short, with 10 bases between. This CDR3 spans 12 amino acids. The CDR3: CSAPDRSYEQYF. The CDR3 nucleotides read TGCAGTGCGCCAGACCGTTCCTACGAGCAGTACTTC.

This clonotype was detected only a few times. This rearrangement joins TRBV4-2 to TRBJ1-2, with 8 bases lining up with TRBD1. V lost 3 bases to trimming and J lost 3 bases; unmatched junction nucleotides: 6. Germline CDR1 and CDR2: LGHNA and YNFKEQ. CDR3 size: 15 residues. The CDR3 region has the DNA TGTGCCAGCAGCCATAGGACAGGGCAAGACTATGGCTACACCTTC. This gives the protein CASSHRTGQDYGYTF.

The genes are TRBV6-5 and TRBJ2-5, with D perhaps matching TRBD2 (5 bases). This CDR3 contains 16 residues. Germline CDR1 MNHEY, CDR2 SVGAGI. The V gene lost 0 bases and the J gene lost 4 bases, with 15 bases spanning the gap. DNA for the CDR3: TGTGCCAGCAGTTACTCGACCGGGCTCGAGGGAGAGACCCAGTACTTC. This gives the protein CASSYSTGLEGETQYF.

As DNA, the CDR3 is TGCAGCGTTTCCCGAGGGACTAATGAAAAACTGTTTTTT. Residues: CSVSRGTNEKLFF. The chain joins TRBV29-1 to TRBJ1-4; D is undetermined. Trimming took 5 bases from V and 2 from J, leaving 9 bases between them. Germline CDR1 and CDR2: SQVTM and ANQGSEA. The CDR3 is 13 amino acids.

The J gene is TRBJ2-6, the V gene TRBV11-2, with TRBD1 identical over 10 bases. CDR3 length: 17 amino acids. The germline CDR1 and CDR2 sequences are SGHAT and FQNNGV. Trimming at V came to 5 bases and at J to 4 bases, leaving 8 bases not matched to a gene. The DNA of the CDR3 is TGTGCCAGCAGCCACCCCGGGACAGGGGTAGGGGCCAACGTCCTGACTTTC. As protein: CASSHPGTGVGANVLTF.

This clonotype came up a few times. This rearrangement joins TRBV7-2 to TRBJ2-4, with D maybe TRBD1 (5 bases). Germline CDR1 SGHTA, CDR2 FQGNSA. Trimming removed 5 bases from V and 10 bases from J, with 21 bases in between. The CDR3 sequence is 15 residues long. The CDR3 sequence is CASSVDRLSKGIQYF. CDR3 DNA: TGTGCCAGCAGCGTAGACAGACTCTCTAAGGGAATTCAGTACTTC. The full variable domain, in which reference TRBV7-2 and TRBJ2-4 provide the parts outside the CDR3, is GAGVSQSPSNKVTEKGKDVELRCDPISGHTALYWYRQSLGQGLEFLIYFQGNSAPDKSGLPSDRFSAERTGGSVSTLTIQRTQQEDSAVYLCASSVDRLSKGIQYFGAGTRLSVL.

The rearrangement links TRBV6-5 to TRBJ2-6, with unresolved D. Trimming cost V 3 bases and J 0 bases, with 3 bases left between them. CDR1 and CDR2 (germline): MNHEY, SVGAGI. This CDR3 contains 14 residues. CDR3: CASSYASGANVLTF. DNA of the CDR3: TGTGCCAGCAGTTATGCCTCTGGGGCCAACGTCCTGACTTTC.

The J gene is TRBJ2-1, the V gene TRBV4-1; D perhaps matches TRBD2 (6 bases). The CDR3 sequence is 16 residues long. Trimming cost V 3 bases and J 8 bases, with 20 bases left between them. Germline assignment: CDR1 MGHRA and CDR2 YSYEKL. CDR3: CASSHTRPRGIHEQFF. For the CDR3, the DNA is TGCGCCAGCAGCCACACTCGACCCCGGGGGATACATGAGCAGTTCTTC.

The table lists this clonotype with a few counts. CDR3 sequence (DNA): TGTGCCAGCAGCCCCTTTGAGGGTTGGGCCAAAAACATTCAGTACTTC. Translation: CASSPFEGWAKNIQYF. The chain employs TRBV12-3 or TRBV12-4 and TRBJ2-4, with D possibly matching TRBD2 (5 bases). CDR3 length: 16 residues. With 6 bases removed from V and 1 base from J, the gap between germline ends came to 16 bases.